This paragraph reports one TCR beta chain. Its specificity is not known. The data stem from a study of blood T cells in healthy people across ages. Per the germline V gene, CDR1 is MGHDK and CDR2 is SYGVNS. The CDR3 covers 13 residues. Trimming shortened V by 3 bases and J by 4 bases, and 9 bases separated the two germline ends. Study outcomes and limitations: Any conclusive comparison of naive versus antigen-experienced cells was prevented by using unsorted PBMCs.

A J-beta primer mix and a sample-barcoded 5' primer were used in a second PCR of about 7 to 12 cycles. TCRdb re-analysed the 5' RACE reads in MiXCR, keeping a single row per CDR3 protein. The data hold 660,000 or so distinct CDR3 sequences, with approximately 50% observed a single time. V is TRBV25-1 and J is TRBJ1-2; D uncertain. Sequenced: blood. The sequence came from a man aged 60 to 75 in good health. CDR3 sequence (DNA): TGTGCCAGCAGTGACTCTAAAGTCTATGGCTACACCTTC. Encoded protein: CASSDSKVYGYTF.